The source of this T cell receptor beta chain is a study of circulating CD8 cells and anti-PD-1 response in melanoma. About the study: Patients received intravenous nivolumab, 3 mg/kg, every 2 weeks.

Four subsets defined by PD-1 and/or TIGIT were sorted from live CD3+CD8+TCRalphabeta+ cells. TCR libraries were prepared from 15 ng of total RNA with the QIAseq Immune Repertoire TCR panel. TCRdb itself ran the reads through MiXCR, one entry per CDR3 protein. Of approximately 500 distinct CDR3 sequences in the sample, under 6.5% are singletons; the top ten hold about 30%. CDR1 and CDR2 from the germline V gene are LNHDA and SQIVND (reference sequence). The V and J ends lost 6 bases and 0 bases respectively, with 9 bases between them. The CDR3 covers 13 residues. Findings of the study overall: Previously treated and treatment-naive patients were pooled together. Under 8% of TRB clonotypes were shared between subsets at M1. Expanded sorted subsets were checked for tumor reactivity using peptides.

Within the sample, this clonotype is medium-sized. Its antigen is as yet unknown. The chain recombines TRBV19 with TRBJ2-7; no clear D gene. The source of this sequence is a human donor with melanoma. The sample was CD8+ T cells from PBMCs, taken at baseline or after one month of anti-PD-1 therapy (not recorded which). CDR3 protein: CASSSPSSYEQYF. The CDR3 nucleotides read TGTGCCAGTAGCTCACCGAGCTCCTACGAGCAGTACTTC.